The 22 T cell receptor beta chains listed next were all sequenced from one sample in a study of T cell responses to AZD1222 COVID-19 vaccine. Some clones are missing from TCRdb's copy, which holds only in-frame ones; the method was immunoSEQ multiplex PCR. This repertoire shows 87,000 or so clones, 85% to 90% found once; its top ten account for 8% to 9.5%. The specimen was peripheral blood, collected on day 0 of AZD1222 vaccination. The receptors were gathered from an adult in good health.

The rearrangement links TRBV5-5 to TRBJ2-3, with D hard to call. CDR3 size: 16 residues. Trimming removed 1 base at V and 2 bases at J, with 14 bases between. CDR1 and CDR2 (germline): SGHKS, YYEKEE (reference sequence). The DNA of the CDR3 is TGTGCCAGCAGCTTGAGTGGGCGTATTGCCACAGATACGCAGTATTTT. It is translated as CASSLSGRIATDTQYF.

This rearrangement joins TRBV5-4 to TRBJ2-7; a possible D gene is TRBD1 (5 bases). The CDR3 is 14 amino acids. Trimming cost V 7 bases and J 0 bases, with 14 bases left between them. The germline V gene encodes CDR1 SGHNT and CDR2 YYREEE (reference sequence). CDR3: CASGLTESSYEQYF. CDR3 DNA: TGTGCCAGCGGATTGACAGAAAGCTCCTACGAGCAGTACTTC.

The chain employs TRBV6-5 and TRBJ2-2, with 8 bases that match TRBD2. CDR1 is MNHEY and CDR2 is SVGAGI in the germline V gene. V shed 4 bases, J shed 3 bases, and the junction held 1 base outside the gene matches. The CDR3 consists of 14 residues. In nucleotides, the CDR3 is TGTGCCAGCAGTTCGGGGGGGGACACCGGGGAGCTGTTTTTT. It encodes CASSSGGDTGELFF.

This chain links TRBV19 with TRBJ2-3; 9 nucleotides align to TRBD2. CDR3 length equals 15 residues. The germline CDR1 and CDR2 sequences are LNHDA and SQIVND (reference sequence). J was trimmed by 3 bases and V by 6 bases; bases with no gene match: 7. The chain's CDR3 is CASRFGGGGTDTQYF. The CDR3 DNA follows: TGTGCCAGTAGATTCGGCGGGGGGGGAACAGATACGCAGTATTTT.

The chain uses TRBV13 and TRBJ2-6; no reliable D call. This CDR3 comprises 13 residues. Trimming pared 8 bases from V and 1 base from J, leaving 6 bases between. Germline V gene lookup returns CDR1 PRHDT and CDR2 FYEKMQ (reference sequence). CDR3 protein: CASALSGANVLTF. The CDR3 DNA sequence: TGTGCCAGCGCCCTATCTGGGGCCAACGTCCTGACTTTC.

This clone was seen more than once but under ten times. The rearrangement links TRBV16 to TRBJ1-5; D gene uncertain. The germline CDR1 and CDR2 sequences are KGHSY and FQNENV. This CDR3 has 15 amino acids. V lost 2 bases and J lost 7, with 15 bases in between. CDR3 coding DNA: TGTGCCAGCAGCCAAACGGAGGCCGAAAGCCAGCCCCAGCATTTT. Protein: CASSQTEAESQPQHF. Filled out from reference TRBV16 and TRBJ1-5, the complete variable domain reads GEEVAQTPKHLVRGEGQKAKLYCAPIKGHSYVFWYQQVLKNEFKFLISFQNENVFDETGMPKERFSAKCLPNSPCSLEIQATKLEDSAVYFCASSQTEAESQPQHFGDGTRLSIL.

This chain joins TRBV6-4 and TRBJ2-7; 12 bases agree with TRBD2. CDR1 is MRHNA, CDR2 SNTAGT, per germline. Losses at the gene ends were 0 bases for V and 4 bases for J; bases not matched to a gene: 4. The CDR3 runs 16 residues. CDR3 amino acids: CASSDSRLAGVYEQYF. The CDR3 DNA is TGTGCCAGCAGTGACTCGCGACTAGCGGGGGTGTACGAGCAGTACTTC.

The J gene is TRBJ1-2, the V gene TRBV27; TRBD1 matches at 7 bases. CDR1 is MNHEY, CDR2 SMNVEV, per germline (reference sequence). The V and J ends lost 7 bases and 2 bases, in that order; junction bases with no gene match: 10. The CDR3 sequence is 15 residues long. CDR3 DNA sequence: TGTGCCAGCACGACCTGGGACAGAAGGAACTATGGCTACACCTTC. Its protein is CASTTWDRRNYGYTF.

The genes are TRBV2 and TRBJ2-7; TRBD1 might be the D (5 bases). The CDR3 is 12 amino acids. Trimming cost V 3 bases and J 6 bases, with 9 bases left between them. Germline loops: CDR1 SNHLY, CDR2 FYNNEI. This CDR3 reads CASSEQGTEQYF. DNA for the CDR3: TGTGCCAGCAGTGAGCAGGGTACCGAGCAGTACTTC. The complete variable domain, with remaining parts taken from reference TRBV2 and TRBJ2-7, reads EPEVTQTPSHQVTQMGQEVILRCVPISNHLYFYWYRQILGQKVEFLVSFYNNEISEKSEIFDDQFSVERPDGSNFTLKIRSTKLEDSAMYFCASSEQGTEQYFGPGTRLTVT.

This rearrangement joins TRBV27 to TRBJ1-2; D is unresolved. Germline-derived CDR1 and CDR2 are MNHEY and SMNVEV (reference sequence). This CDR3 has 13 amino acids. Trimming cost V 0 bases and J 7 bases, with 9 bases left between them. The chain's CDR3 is CASSLSDASGYTF. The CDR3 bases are TGTGCCAGCAGTTTATCGGACGCGAGTGGCTACACCTTC.

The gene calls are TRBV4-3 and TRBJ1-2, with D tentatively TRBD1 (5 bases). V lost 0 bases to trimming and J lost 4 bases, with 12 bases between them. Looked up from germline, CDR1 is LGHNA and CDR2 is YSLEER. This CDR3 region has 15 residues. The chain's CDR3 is CASSQDDRGFYGYTF. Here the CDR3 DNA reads TGCGCCAGCAGCCAAGATGACAGAGGATTCTATGGCTACACCTTC.

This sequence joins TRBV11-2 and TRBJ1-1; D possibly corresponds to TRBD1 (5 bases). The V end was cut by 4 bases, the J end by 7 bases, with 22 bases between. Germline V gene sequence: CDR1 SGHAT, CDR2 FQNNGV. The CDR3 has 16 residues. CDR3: CASSSNRRGFVVEAFF. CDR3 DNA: TGTGCCAGCAGCTCCAACAGGCGGGGATTTGTTGTTGAAGCTTTCTTT. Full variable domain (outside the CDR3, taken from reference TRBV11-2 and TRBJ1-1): EAGVAQSPRYKIIEKRQSVAFWCNPISGHATLYWYQQILGQGPKLLIQFQNNGVVDDSQLPKDRFSAERLKGVDSTLKIQPAKLEDSAVYLCASSSNRRGFVVEAFFGQGTRLTVV.

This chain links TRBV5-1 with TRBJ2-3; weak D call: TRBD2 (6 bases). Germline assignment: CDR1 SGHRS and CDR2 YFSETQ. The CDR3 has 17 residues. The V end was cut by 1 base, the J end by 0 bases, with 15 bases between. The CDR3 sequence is CASSLPLAHTSTDTQYF. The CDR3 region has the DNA TGCGCCAGCAGCTTGCCCCTAGCGCACACTAGCACAGATACGCAGTATTTT.

The CDR3 nucleotides are TGTGCCAGCAGTACTAGCGGGGGGTTCCACGAGCAGTACTTC. It specifies CASSTSGGFHEQYF. The V gene is TRBV7-2, the J gene TRBJ2-7; TRBD2 matches 12 bases. CDR1 is SGHTA and CDR2 is FQGNSA in the germline V gene. The CDR3 contains 14 residues. Trimming removed 6 bases from V and 5 bases from J; junction bases left unmatched: 5. The variable domain in full, completed from reference TRBV7-2 and TRBJ2-7, reads GAGVSQSPSNKVTEKGKDVELRCDPISGHTALYWYRQSLGQGLEFLIYFQGNSAPDKSGLPSDRFSAERTGGSVSTLTIQRTQQEDSAVYLCASSTSGGFHEQYFGPGTRLTVT.

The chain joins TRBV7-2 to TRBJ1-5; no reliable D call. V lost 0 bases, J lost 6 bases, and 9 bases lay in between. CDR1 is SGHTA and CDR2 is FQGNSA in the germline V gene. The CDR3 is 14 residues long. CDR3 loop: CASSLAGGGQPQHF. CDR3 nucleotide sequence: TGTGCCAGCAGCTTAGCAGGCGGAGGTCAGCCCCAGCATTTT. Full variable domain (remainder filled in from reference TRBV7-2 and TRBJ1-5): GAGVSQSPSNKVTEKGKDVELRCDPISGHTALYWYRQSLGQGLEFLIYFQGNSAPDKSGLPSDRFSAERTGGSVSTLTIQRTQQEDSAVYLCASSLAGGGQPQHFGDGTRLSIL.

The CDR3, as DNA: TGCGCCAGCAGCCCGTGGACTAGCGGGGTTACCGGGGAGCTGTTTTTT. Its protein product is CASSPWTSGVTGELFF. This chain connects TRBV5-1 to TRBJ2-2; 12 nucleotides line up with TRBD2. Unmatched junction bases numbered 6, after V lost 4 bases and J lost 5 bases. The CDR3 contains 16 residues. The V gene's germline CDR1 is SGHRS and CDR2 YFSETQ.

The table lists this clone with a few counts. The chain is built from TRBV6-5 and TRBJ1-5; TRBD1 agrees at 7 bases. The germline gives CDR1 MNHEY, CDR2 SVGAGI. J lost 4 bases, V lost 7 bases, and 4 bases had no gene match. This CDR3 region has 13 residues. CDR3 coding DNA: TGTGCCAGCACCTTGACAGGGAATCAGCCCCAGCATTTT. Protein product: CASTLTGNQPQHF.

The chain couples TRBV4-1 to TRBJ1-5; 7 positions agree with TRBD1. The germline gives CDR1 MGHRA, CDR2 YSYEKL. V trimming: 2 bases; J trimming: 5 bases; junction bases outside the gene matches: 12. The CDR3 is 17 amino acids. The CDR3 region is CASSQSIRGQRYQPQHF. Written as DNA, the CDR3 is TGCGCCAGCAGCCAATCAATAAGGGGACAGAGATATCAGCCCCAGCATTTT.

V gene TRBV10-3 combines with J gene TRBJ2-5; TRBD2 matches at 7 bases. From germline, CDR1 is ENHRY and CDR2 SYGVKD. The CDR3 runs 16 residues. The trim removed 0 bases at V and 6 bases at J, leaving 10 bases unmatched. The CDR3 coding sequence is TGTGCCATCAGTGAGTCGGTGGGGGGGACCGTAAAGACCCAGTACTTC. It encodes CAISESVGGTVKTQYF.

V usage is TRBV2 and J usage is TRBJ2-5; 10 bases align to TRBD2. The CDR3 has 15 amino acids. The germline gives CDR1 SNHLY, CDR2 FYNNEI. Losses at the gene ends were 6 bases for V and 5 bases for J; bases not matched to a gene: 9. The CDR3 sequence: CASRGGTSAGETQYF. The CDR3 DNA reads TGTGCCAGCAGGGGAGGGACTAGCGCGGGGGAGACCCAGTACTTC.

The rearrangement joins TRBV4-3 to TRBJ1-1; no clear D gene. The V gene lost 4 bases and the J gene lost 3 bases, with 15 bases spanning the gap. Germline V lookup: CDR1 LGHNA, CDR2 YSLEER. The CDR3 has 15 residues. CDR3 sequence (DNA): TGCGCCAGCAGCCGTCGATTAACTGTGGACACTGAAGCTTTCTTT. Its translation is CASSRRLTVDTEAFF.

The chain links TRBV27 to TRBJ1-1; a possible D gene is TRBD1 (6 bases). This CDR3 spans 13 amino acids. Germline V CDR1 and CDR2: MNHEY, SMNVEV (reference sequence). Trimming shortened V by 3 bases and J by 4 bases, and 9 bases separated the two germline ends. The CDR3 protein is CASSFGRGTEAFF. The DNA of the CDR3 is TGTGCCAGCAGTTTCGGCAGGGGCACTGAAGCTTTCTTT.